These 11 T cell receptor beta chains share one sample of origin, sequenced in a study of T cells in localized non-small cell lung cancer. Clones were read by immunoSEQ multiplex PCR, and TCRdb kept only the in-frame ones, dropping some. Of about 3,000 clones listed, roughly 20% are singletons. This specimen was lung tumor tissue, taken before any cancer treatment. These receptors originate from a woman aged 35 to 70 with stage I lung adenocarcinoma.

This clone has only a few counts. The chain combines TRBV9 with TRBJ1-6; no firm D call. CDR1 and CDR2 from the germline V gene are SGDLS and YYNGEE. V lost 0 bases and J 0 bases, leaving 7 bases between the germline ends. CDR3 length: 16 residues. The CDR3 coding sequence is TGTGCCAGCAGCGTAGACTCGAGCTCCTATAATTCACCCCTCCACTTT. This translates into CASSVDSSSYNSPLHF.

This clone was seen more than once but under ten times. V is TRBV29-1 and J is TRBJ1-1, with D hard to call. The V gene's germline CDR1 is SQVTM and CDR2 ANQGSEA. The CDR3 totals 13 residues. The V end was cut by 4 bases, the J end by 0 bases, with 9 bases between. In nucleotides, the CDR3 is TGCAGCGTTGGCAAACAGATGAACACTGAAGCTTTCTTT. The encoded protein is CSVGKQMNTEAFF.

The chain has TRBV5-1 and TRBJ1-3, with 11 bases lining up with TRBD1. Trimming removed 4 bases from V and 8 bases from J; junction bases left unmatched: 5. The germline V gene has CDR1 SGHRS and CDR2 YFSETQ. CDR3 length equals 14 residues. In nucleotides, the CDR3 is TGCGCCAGCAGCCCCGGACAGGGGGCAGACACCATATATTTT. As protein: CASSPGQGADTIYF.

Sample share makes this clone medium-sized. This sequence joins TRBV11-3 and TRBJ1-5; D might be TRBD1 (5 bases). Trimming left V 5 bases short and J 3 bases short, with 20 bases between. CDR1 SGHNT and CDR2 YENEEA come from the germline V gene. The CDR3 runs to 17 residues. In DNA, the CDR3 is TGTGCCAGCAGCCCTCTAGGCCGAGGGACCATCAATCAGCCCCAGCATTTT. Translated, it gives CASSPLGRGTINQPQHF.

The rearrangement links TRBV11-3 to TRBJ2-3; 12 bases are shared with TRBD2. The CDR3 totals 16 residues. CDR1 and CDR2 from the germline V gene are SGHNT and YENEEA. The V and J ends lost 1 base and 2 bases, in that order; junction bases with no gene match: 1. CDR3 loop: CASSLGLAGVTDTQYF. CDR3 nucleotides: TGTGCCAGCAGCTTAGGACTAGCGGGGGTCACAGATACGCAGTATTTT.

V is TRBV14 and J is TRBJ2-3; D is perhaps TRBD1 (6 bases). Germline V gene data show CDR1 as SGHDN and CDR2 as FVKESK. V was trimmed by 3 bases and J by 0 bases, leaving 16 bases between them. This CDR3 has 17 residues. The CDR3 protein is CASSHGRQARSTDTQYF. DNA of the CDR3: TGTGCCAGCAGCCACGGACGACAGGCCCGTAGCACAGATACGCAGTATTTT.

The chain combines TRBV12-5 with TRBJ2-1; 8 bases line up with TRBD2. V lost 6 bases, J lost 2 bases, and 6 bases stayed unmatched. Germline CDR1 LGHNT, CDR2 FRNRAP. The CDR3 covers 15 residues. The chain's CDR3 is CASGLGGGPYNEQFF. In DNA, the CDR3 is TGTGCTAGTGGACTCGGGGGGGGTCCCTACAATGAGCAGTTCTTC.

The J gene is TRBJ2-4, the V gene TRBV6-7; D not certain. TRBV6-7 is placed among ORFs of uncertain function. This CDR3 is built from 16 residues. The V gene lost 5 bases and the J gene lost 1 base, with 15 bases spanning the gap. CDR3 nucleotides: TGTGCCAGCAGTAATCCGGAGCAGGCCGCCAAAAACATTCAGTACTTC. It codes for CASSNPEQAAKNIQYF.

This chain uses TRBV12-5 with TRBJ1-1, with 9 bases that match TRBD1. The CDR3 loop spans 14 amino acids. The germline V gene encodes CDR1 LGHNT and CDR2 FRNRAP. CDR3 amino acids: CASTPGQGWTEAFF. CDR3 sequence (DNA): TGTGCCAGCACCCCGGGACAGGGATGGACTGAAGCTTTCTTT.

This clone is categorized as medium-sized (0.01 to 0.1%). The gene calls are TRBV11-3 and TRBJ1-2; TRBD1 matches 7 bases. Germline CDR1 and CDR2: SGHNT and YENEEA. With 5 bases clipped from V and 2 bases from J, the junction kept 5 bases outside the gene matches. The CDR3 has 14 residues. The CDR3: CASSPEGQNYGYTF. CDR3 DNA sequence: TGTGCCAGCAGCCCGGAGGGACAGAACTATGGCTACACCTTC.

The CDR3: CASSEQGGLGYGYTF. CDR3 bases: TGCGCCAGCAGTGAACAGGGAGGGCTTGGCTATGGCTACACCTTC. The V gene is TRBV10-2, the J gene TRBJ1-2, with D tentatively TRBD1 (6 bases). CDR3 length: 15 residues. Germline loops: CDR1 WSHSY, CDR2 SAAADI. Trimming left V 3 bases short and J 4 bases short, with 15 bases between.